This T cell receptor beta chain was documented in a study of post-analysis software for immune sequencing data. In the study overall: Courses of disease covered relapsing-remitting, secondary progressive and progressive-relapsing multiple sclerosis. Whole-study results and caveats: Samples sharing a preparation batch grouped tightly together when assessed by F measure. Controls significantly exceeded multiple sclerosis patients in normalized Chao1 diversity. Five TRBV segments (TRBV5-6, TRBV5-1 and TRBV20-1 among them) occurred more frequently in patients than in controls.

cDNA libraries for TCR beta contained unique molecular identifiers. TCRdb ran MiXCR on the PCR reads and lists one entry per CDR3 protein. This table holds roughly 800,000 distinct CDR3 sequences, about 57% found once. The CDR3 has 15 residues. V was pared by 0 bases and J by 5 bases, with 14 bases between. The V gene's germline CDR1 is DFQATT and CDR2 SNEGSKA (reference sequence). Note on this clonotype: The antigen is undetermined.

The TCR sequence derives from a girl between 5 and 17 years old with multiple sclerosis. The sequenced sample was blood. The V gene is TRBV20-1, the J gene TRBJ2-1; D not resolved. CDR3 bases: TGCAGTGCTAGAGATCAATCCCGTGATAACAATGAGCAGTTCTTC. It yields the protein CSARDQSRDNNEQFF.